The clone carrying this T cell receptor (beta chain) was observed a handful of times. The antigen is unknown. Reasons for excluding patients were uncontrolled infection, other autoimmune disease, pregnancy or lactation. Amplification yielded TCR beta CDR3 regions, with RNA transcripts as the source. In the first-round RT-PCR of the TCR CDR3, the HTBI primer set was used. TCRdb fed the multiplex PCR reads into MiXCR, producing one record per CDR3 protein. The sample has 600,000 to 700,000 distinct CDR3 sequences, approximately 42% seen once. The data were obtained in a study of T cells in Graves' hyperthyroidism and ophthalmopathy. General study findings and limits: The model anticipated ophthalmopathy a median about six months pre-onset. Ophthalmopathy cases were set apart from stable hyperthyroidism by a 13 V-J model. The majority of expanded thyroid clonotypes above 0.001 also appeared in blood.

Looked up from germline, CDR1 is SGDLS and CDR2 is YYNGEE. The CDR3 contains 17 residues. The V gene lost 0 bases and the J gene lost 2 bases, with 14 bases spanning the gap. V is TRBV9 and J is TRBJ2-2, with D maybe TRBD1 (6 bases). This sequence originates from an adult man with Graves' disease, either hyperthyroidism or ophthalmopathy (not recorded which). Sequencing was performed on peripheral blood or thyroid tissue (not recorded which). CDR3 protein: CASSVGGGFINTGELFF. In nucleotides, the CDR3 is TGTGCCAGCAGCGTAGGAGGGGGATTCATCAACACCGGGGAGCTGTTTTTT.